This T cell receptor beta chain was obtained from a study of CD8 T cells in ankylosing spondylitis. MiXCR, run by TCRdb on the 5' RACE reads, gives a single entry per CDR3 protein. The sample consists of roughly 230,000 distinct CDR3 sequences, about 10% of them appearing once. This clonotype was counted ten times or more. The V end lost 4 bases, the J end lost 6 bases, and 13 bases lay between the germline ends. This CDR3 region has 13 residues. Germline loops: CDR1 SGHAT, CDR2 FQDESV (reference sequence). Sequenced input: blood, either unsorted or a sorted T cell fraction (not recorded which). The receptor comes from a male donor with ankylosing spondylitis or in good health (not recorded which). The V call is TRBV11-1, the J call TRBJ2-7; no clear D gene. CDR3 protein: CASSSDPEGEQYF. In DNA, the CDR3 is TGTGCCAGCAGCTCCGACCCAGAAGGCGAGCAGTACTTC.